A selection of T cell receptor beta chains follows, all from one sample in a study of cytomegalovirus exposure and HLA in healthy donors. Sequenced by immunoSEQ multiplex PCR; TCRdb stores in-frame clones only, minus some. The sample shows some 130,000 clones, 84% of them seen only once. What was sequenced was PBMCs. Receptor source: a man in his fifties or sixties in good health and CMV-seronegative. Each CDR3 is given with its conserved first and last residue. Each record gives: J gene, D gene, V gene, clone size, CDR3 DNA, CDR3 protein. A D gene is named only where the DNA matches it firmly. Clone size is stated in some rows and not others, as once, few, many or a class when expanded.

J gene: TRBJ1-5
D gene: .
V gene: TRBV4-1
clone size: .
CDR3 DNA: TGCGCCAGCAGCCAAGGAAATCGGGGGAATCAGCCCCAGCATTTT
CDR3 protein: CASSQGNRGNQPQHF

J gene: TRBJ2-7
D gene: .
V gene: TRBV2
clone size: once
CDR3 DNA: TGTGCCGCAGCCCCTGTAGGGGACGAGCAGTACTTC
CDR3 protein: CAAAPVGDEQYF

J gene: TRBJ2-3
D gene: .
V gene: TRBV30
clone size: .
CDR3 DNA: TGTGCCTGGAGTGACAGTGATACGCAGTATTTT
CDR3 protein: CAWSDSDTQYF

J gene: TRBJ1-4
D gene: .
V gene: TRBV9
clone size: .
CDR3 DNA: TGTGCCAGCAGCCAGGGAAATAGAAATGAAAAACTGTTTTTT
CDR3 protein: CASSQGNRNEKLFF

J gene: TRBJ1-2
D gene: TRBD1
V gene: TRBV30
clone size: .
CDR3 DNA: TGTGCCTGGAGGTATAGGGGGCACTACACCTTC
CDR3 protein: CAWRYRGHYTF

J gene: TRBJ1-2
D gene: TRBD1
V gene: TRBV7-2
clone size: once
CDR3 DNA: TGTGCCAGCAGCTTAGTTATAGGGGGCAGCGGCTACACCTTC
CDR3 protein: CASSLVIGGSGYTF

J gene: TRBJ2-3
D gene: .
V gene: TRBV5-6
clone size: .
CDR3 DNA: TGTGCCAGCAGCCGGCTTGACCGGGTCGAGAACACGCAGTATTTT
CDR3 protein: CASSRLDRVENTQYF

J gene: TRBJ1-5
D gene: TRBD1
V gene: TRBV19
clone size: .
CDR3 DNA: TGTGCCAGTAGTCCCGGGGGGGGGACAGCAAGCTGGGGCAATCAGCCCCAGCATTTT
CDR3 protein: CASSPGGGTASWGNQPQHF

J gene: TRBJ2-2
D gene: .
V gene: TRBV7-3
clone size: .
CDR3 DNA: TGTGCCAGCAGCTTAACGGGGGGTGGATCCACCGGGGAGCTGTTTTTT
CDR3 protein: CASSLTGGGSTGELFF

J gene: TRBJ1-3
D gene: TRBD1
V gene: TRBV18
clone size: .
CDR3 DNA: TGTGCCAGCTCACCCGGGACAGGGATCAGCTCTGGAAACACCATATATTTT
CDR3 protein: CASSPGTGISSGNTIYF

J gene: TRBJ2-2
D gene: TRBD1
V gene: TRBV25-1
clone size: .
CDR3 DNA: TGTGCCGCACAGGGGACAGGGAACACCGGGGAGCTGTTTTTT
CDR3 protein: CAAQGTGNTGELFF

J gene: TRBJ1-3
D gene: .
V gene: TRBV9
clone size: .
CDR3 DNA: TGTGCCAGCAGCGGGGGGGAGGGCCTCTCTGGAAACACCATATATTTT
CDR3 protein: CASSGGEGLSGNTIYF

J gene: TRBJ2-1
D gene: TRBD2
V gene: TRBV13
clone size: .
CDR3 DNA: TGTGCCAGCAGCTTAGATCCAGCGGGGGCGTACAATGAGCAGTTCTTC
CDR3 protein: CASSLDPAGAYNEQFF

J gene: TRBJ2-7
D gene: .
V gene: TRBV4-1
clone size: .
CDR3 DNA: TGCGCCAGCAGTTCCCGGGAGAAAAGCTACGAGCAGTACTTC
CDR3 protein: CASSSREKSYEQYF

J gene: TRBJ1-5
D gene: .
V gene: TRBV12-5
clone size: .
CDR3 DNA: TGTGCTAGTGGTTTTCGAGCGGGGCCCCAGCATTTT
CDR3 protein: CASGFRAGPQHF

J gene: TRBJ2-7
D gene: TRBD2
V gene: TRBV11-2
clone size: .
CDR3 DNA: TGTGCCAGCAGCCCCTTGGGGGGGACTAGGGCTAACGAGCAGTACTTC
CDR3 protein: CASSPLGGTRANEQYF

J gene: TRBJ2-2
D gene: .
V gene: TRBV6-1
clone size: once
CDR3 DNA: TGTGCCAGCAGTGAAGCTAGGACATCTACCGGGGAGCTGTTTTTT
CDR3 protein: CASSEARTSTGELFF

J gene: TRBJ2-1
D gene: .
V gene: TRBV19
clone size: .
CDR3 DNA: TGTGCCAGTACCTCAGACAGTTACACCTACAATGAGCAGTTCTTC
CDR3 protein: CASTSDSYTYNEQFF

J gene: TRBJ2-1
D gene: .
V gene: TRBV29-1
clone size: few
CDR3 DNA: TGCAGCGTTTTGGGGACTCAGGAGAGGAATGAGCAGTTCTTC
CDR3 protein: CSVLGTQERNEQFF

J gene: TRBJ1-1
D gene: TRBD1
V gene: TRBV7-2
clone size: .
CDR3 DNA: TGTGCCAGCAGACGTCCAGGGGGCGAAGCTTTCTTT
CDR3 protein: CASRRPGGEAFF

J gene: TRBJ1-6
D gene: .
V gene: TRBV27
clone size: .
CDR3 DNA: TGTGCCAGCAGACTCCTCGGTAGCGTTGATTCACCCCTCCACTTT
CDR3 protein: CASRLLGSVDSPLHF

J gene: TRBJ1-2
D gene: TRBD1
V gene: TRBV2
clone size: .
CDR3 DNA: TGTGCCAGCAGTCAGACAGGGGGCGCGGGCTATGGCTACACCTTC
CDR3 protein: CASSQTGGAGYGYTF

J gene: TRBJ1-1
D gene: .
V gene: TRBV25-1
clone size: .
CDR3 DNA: TGTGCCAGCAGATCCCCCGCGGGAGGAGAAGCTTTCTTT
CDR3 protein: CASRSPAGGEAFF

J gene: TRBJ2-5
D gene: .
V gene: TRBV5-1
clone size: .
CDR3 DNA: TGCGCCAGCAGCTACGGGAGCCAAGAGACCCAGTACTTC
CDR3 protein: CASSYGSQETQYF

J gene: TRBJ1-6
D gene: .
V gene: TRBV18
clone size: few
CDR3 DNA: TGTGCCAGCTCACCCCAGGGTGACAATTCACCCCTCCACTTT
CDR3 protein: CASSPQGDNSPLHF

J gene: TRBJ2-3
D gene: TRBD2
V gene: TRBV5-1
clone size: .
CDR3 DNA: TGCGCCAGCAGCCCAGGGACTAGCGGGGGTGATACGCAGTATTTT
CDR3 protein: CASSPGTSGGDTQYF

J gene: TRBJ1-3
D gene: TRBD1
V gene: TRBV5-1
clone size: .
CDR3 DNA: TGCGCCAGCAGCTCGGAGGCACAGGGGGCTCTTGGAAACACCATATATTTT
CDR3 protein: CASSSEAQGALGNTIYF

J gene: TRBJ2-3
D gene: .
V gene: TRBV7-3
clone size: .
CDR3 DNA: TGTGCCAGCAGCTCAAGCACAGATACGCAGTATTTT
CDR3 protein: CASSSSTDTQYF

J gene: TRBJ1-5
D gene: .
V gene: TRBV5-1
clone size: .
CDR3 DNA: TGCGCCAGCAGCCCCCTGGGGGGGGGTCAGCCCCAGCATTTT
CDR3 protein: CASSPLGGGQPQHF

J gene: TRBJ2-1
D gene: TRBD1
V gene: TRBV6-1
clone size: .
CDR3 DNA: TGTGCCAGCAGCCCCGACAGGGGATCCTACAATGAGCAGTTCTTC
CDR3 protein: CASSPDRGSYNEQFF

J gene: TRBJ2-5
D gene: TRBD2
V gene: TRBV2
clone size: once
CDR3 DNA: TGTGCCAGCAGTACGGCTAGCGGGGGGCGCCAAGAGACCCAGTACTTC
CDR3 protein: CASSTASGGRQETQYF

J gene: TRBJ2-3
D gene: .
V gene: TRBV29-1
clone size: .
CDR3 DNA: TGCAGCGTCTCCGACCCCAGAGGCCAGACCGATACGCAGTATTTT
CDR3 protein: CSVSDPRGQTDTQYF

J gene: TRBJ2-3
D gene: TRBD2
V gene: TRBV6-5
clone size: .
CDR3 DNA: TGTGCCACCCGACTAGCGGGGGACACAGATACGCAGTATTTT
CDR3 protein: CATRLAGDTDTQYF

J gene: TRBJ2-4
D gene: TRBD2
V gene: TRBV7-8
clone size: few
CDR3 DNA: TGTGCCAGCAGCTTAGCAGGACTAGCGGGGGGGCGAGGCAAAAACATTCAGTACTTC
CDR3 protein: CASSLAGLAGGRGKNIQYF

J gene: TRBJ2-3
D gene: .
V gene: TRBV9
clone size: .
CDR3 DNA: TGTGCCAGCAGCGAGAGAGACAGACCCGACACAGATACGCAGTATTTT
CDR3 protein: CASSERDRPDTDTQYF

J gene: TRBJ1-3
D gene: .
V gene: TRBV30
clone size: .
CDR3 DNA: TGTGCCTGGAGCACCGGGGTTGTCTCTGGAAACACCATATATTTT
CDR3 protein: CAWSTGVVSGNTIYF

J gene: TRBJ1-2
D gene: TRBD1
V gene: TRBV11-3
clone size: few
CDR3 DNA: TGTGCCAGCAGCTTAGATCTACAGGGGATCGGCTACACCTTC
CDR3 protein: CASSLDLQGIGYTF

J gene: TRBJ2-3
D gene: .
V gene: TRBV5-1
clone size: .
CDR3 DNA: TGCGCCAGCAGCTTAGGGGGGGCTAGCACAGATACGCAGTATTTT
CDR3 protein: CASSLGGASTDTQYF

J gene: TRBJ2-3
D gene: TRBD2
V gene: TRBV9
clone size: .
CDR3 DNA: TGTGCCAGCAGCGCCCACGGGGGGAACACAGATACGCAGTATTTT
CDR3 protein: CASSAHGGNTDTQYF

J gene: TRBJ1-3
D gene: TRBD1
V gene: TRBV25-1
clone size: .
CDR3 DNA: TGTGCCAGGCAGGGGGGATCTGGAAACACCATATATTTT
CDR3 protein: CARQGGSGNTIYF

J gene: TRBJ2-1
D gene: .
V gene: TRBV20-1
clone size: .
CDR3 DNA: TGCAGTGCTAGAGAAGCCAATGAGCAGTTCTTC
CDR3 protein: CSAREANEQFF

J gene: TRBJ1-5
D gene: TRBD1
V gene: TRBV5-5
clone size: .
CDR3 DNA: TGTGCCAGCAGGTCCGGGGACAGGGCCGACAATCAGCCCCAGCATTTT
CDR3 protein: CASRSGDRADNQPQHF

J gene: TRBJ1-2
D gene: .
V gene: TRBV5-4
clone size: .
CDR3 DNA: TGTGCCAGCAGCTTGGTTCCGGGGACTAACTATGGCTACACCTTC
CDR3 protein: CASSLVPGTNYGYTF

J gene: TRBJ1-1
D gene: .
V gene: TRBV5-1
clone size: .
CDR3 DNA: TGCGCCAGCAGCCTGGATCCAACCCCGGGCACTGAAGCTTTCTTT
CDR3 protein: CASSLDPTPGTEAFF

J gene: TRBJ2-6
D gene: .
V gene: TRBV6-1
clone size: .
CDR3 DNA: TGTGCCAGCAGAGAACAGGGTAGAGCTGGGGCCAACGTCCTGACTTTC
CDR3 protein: CASREQGRAGANVLTF

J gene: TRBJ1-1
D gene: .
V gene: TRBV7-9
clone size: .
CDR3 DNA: TGTGCCAGCAGCTTATCCCACCGAGAAAACACTGAAGCTTTCTTT
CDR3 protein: CASSLSHRENTEAFF

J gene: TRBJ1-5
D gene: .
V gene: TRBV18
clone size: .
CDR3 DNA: TGTGCCAGCTCACCAGTGGGAGCAGTTGGACAGCCCCAGCATTTT
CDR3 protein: CASSPVGAVGQPQHF